This TCR beta chain originates from a study of blood T cells in healthy people across ages. Notes on the study in general: CMV infection status of these donors was not known.

Trimming took off 7 bases at V and 2 bases at J, with 11 bases between the two ends. The CDR3 covers 13 residues. The germline CDR1 and CDR2 sequences are MNHEY and SVGEGT. Sample-barcoded 5' priming and a J-beta primer mix drove a second PCR of about 6 to 12 cycles. TCRdb re-analysed the 5' RACE reads in MiXCR, keeping a single row per CDR3 protein. The repertoire consists of around 1,500,000 distinct CDR3 sequences, with around two fifths occurring once and the leading ten covering 7.9%. This clonotype was picked up a small number of times. Its antigen is undetermined. Sequenced sample: blood. The clonotype comes from a woman aged 18-35 years in good health. The rearrangement uses TRBV6-2 or TRBV6-3 and TRBJ2-5; possibly TRBD1 or TRBD2 for D (5 bases each). The CDR3 DNA follows: TGTGCCAGCACCAGCGGACATCAAGAGACCCAGTACTTC. This encodes CASTSGHQETQYF.